The 27 T cell receptor beta chains given below trace back to one sample, sequenced in a study of PD-L1 blockade in urothelial cancer. Here immunoSEQ multiplex PCR was the method, and the copy in TCRdb shows in-frame clones only, minus some. The table shows tens of thousands of clones, with 82% occurring only once. This material consisted of PBMCs, taken around atezolizumab (anti-PD-L1) treatment. The origin of the receptors is a man aged 55 to 70 with urothelial cancer.

The rearrangement links TRBV5-1 to TRBJ2-6; D is undetermined. Trimming cost V 4 bases and J 5 bases, with 16 bases left between them. The CDR3 has 16 residues. CDR1 and CDR2 from the germline V gene are SGHRS and YFSETQ. The CDR3 sequence is CASSPPVHAWANVLTF. In DNA form, the CDR3 reads TGCGCCAGCAGCCCGCCAGTCCATGCCTGGGCCAACGTCCTGACTTTC.

The chain's CDR3 is CASSPGGFKNEQYF. The CDR3 coding sequence is TGTGCCAGCAGTCCAGGGGGTTTTAAAAACGAGCAGTACTTC. The chain couples TRBV2 to TRBJ2-7; 7 nucleotides align to TRBD1. This CDR3 is built from 14 residues. Germline trimming cut 5 bases from V and 5 bases from J; bases unmatched to any gene: 9. Looked up from germline, CDR1 is SNHLY and CDR2 is FYNNEI.

V gene TRBV2 combines with J gene TRBJ1-2; tentatively, D is TRBD1 (5 bases). The CDR3 contains 15 residues. Trimming stripped 0 bases from V and 3 bases from J, with 11 bases between. Germline CDR1 is SNHLY and CDR2 is FYNNEI. CDR3 DNA: TGTGCCAGCAGTGAAGCGCTTGGGGGGGACTATGGCTACACCTTC. It is translated as CASSEALGGDYGYTF. Filled out from reference TRBV2 and TRBJ1-2, the complete variable domain reads EPEVTQTPSHQVTQMGQEVILRCVPISNHLYFYWYRQILGQKVEFLVSFYNNEISEKSEIFDDQFSVERPDGSNFTLKIRSTKLEDSAMYFCASSEALGGDYGYTFGSGTRLTVV.

The rearrangement uses TRBV4-1 and TRBJ2-5, with 12 nucleotides matching TRBD2. The CDR3 covers 16 residues. V was pared by 4 bases and J by 5 bases, with 8 bases of the junction left unmatched. In germline, CDR1 is MGHRA, CDR2 YSYEKL. CDR3 region: CASSLPTSGGRETQYF. The CDR3, as DNA: TGCGCCAGCAGCCTCCCGACTAGCGGGGGTCGTGAGACCCAGTACTTC.

The chain has TRBV7-2 and TRBJ2-1; D is perhaps TRBD1 (5 bases). The V end lost 2 bases, the J end lost 1 base, and 9 bases lay between the germline ends. The CDR3 has 15 residues. CDR1 and CDR2 from the germline V gene are SGHTA and FQGNSA. As DNA, the CDR3 is TGTGCCAGCAGCTTAACCAGGGATTCCTACAATGAGCAGTTCTTC. Its protein is CASSLTRDSYNEQFF.

The chain joins TRBV5-1 to TRBJ2-7; D remains unclear. Deletions cut 0 bases from V and 0 bases from J, with 13 bases between. Germline V gene lookup returns CDR1 SGHRS and CDR2 YFSETQ. The CDR3 totals 16 residues. The CDR3 DNA follows: TGCGCCAGCAGCTTGGCCGATTCTCGGAGCTCCTACGAGCAGTACTTC. It yields the protein CASSLADSRSSYEQYF.

V usage is TRBV29-1 and J usage is TRBJ1-2, with D tentatively TRBD1 (5 bases). V lost 7 bases, J lost 8 bases, and 20 bases lay in between. The CDR3 is 13 residues long. Germline V lookup: CDR1 SQVTM, CDR2 ANQGSEA. Written as DNA, the CDR3 is TGCAGCGGCGGGGACTCTAATAAGCGCGGCTACACCTTC. It encodes CSGGDSNKRGYTF.

V gene TRBV15 combines with J gene TRBJ1-3; D call uncertain. Trimming left V 0 bases short and J 0 bases short, with 9 bases between. The germline V gene encodes CDR1 LNHNV and CDR2 YYDKDF (reference sequence). This CDR3 contains 16 residues. CDR3 region: CATSREGGSSGNTIYF. The DNA for the CDR3 is TGTGCCACCAGCAGAGAAGGAGGAAGCTCTGGAAACACCATATATTTT.

A few counts support this clone. The chain uses TRBV6-1 and TRBJ1-6; D might be TRBD1 (6 bases). V lost 8 bases and J 6 bases, leaving 17 bases between the germline ends. Germline assignment: CDR1 MNHNS and CDR2 SASEGT. This CDR3 has 15 amino acids. The chain's CDR3 is CASAIQGTLNSPLHF. Here the CDR3 DNA reads TGTGCCAGCGCAATACAGGGAACTCTTAATTCACCCCTCCACTTT.

J is TRBJ2-1 and V is TRBV6-1; a weak D match, TRBD1 (7 bases). CDR1 and CDR2 (germline): MNHNS, SASEGT. This CDR3 is 17 amino acids long. Trimming removed 0 bases from V and 3 bases from J, with 15 bases in between. This CDR3 is CASSEATGVGGYNEQFF. The CDR3, as DNA: TGTGCCAGCAGTGAAGCCACAGGGGTGGGGGGCTACAATGAGCAGTTCTTC.

The chain recombines TRBV30 with TRBJ1-2; tentatively, D is TRBD1 (5 bases). Per the germline V gene, CDR1 is GTSNPN and CDR2 is SVGIG (reference sequence). Trimming pared 3 bases from V and 2 bases from J, leaving 16 bases between. This CDR3 comprises 15 residues. CDR3 nucleotide sequence: TGTGCCTGGAGGAGCATTTCAGGGTACAACTATGGCTACACCTTC. Its protein product is CAWRSISGYNYGYTF.

This sequence joins TRBV2 and TRBJ1-6, with 10 bases matching TRBD1. This CDR3 has 16 amino acids. The germline V gene has CDR1 SNHLY and CDR2 FYNNEI. The V segment lost 2 bases and the J segment 5 bases; nucleotides outside the gene matches: 3. CDR3 protein: CASSEFGTGDNSPLHF. DNA of the CDR3: TGTGCCAGCAGTGAATTCGGGACAGGGGATAATTCACCCCTCCACTTT.

This clone has just a few counts. A junction boundary mismatches the germline segment, possibly from a read error. This chain joins TRBV5-6 and TRBJ2-4; TRBD1 agrees at 9 bases. The V gene's germline CDR1 is SGHDT and CDR2 YYEEEE. This CDR3 spans 14 amino acids. CDR3 loop: CASRLGQGKNIQYF. The CDR3 DNA reads as TGTGCCAGCAGGTTGGGACAGGGAAAAAACATTCAGTACTTC.

A note on this clone: The junction differs from germline at one of its ends, possibly a read error. V usage is TRBV28 and J usage is TRBJ2-1; 10 bases align to TRBD1. Per the germline V gene, CDR1 is MDHEN and CDR2 is SYDVKM. CDR3 length: 12 amino acids. CDR3: CAGSGTGANPIF. The CDR3 coding sequence is TGTGCCGGGTCCGGGACAGGGGCAAACCCAATCTTC.

The chain links TRBV7-8 to TRBJ1-1; 8 positions agree with TRBD1. This CDR3 is built from 16 residues. V gave up 4 bases and J gave up 11 bases; unmatched junction bases: 18. CDR1 SGHVS and CDR2 FQNEAQ come from the germline V gene. The CDR3 sequence is CASSSVVTGGIGMAFF. Written as DNA, the CDR3 is TGTGCCAGCAGCTCCGTTGTTACAGGGGGAATTGGTATGGCTTTCTTT. The complete variable domain, with remaining parts taken from reference TRBV7-8 and TRBJ1-1, reads GAGVSQSPRYKVAKRGQDVALRCDPISGHVSLFWYQQALGQGPEFLTYFQNEAQLDKSGLPSDRFFAERPEGSVSTLKIQRTQQEDSAVYLCASSSVVTGGIGMAFFGQGTRLTVV.

The V call is TRBV19, the J call TRBJ1-5; 8 bases are a match to TRBD1. The germline CDR1 and CDR2 sequences are LNHDA and SQIVND (reference sequence). The junction had 6 bases not matched to a gene; V was cut back by 7 bases and J by 4 bases. This CDR3 contains 14 residues. CDR3 loop: CASTETGENQPQHF. In DNA form, the CDR3 reads TGTGCCAGTACGGAGACAGGGGAAAATCAGCCCCAGCATTTT. The full variable domain, rest sourced from reference TRBV19 and TRBJ1-5, is DGGITQSPKYLFRKEGQNVTLSCEQNLNHDAMYWYRQDPGQGLRLIYYSQIVNDFQKGDIAEGYSVSREKKESFPLTVTSAQKNPTAFYLCASTETGENQPQHFGDGTRLSIL.

The V call is TRBV2, the J call TRBJ1-1, with D possibly matching TRBD1 (6 bases). V lost 2 bases, J lost 4 bases, and 8 bases lay in between. Germline V CDR1 and CDR2: SNHLY, FYNNEI. CDR3 length: 13 amino acids. The DNA for the CDR3 is TGTGCCAGCAGTGAATGGGGGCCCACTGAAGCTTTCTTT. Protein product: CASSEWGPTEAFF.

The chain couples TRBV11-2 to TRBJ1-1; possible D gene TRBD1, 6 bases. CDR1 is SGHAT and CDR2 is FQNNGV in the germline V gene. With 5 bases removed from V and 4 bases from J, the gap between germline ends came to 17 bases. CDR3 length equals 15 residues. The DNA of the CDR3 is TGTGCCAGCAGCCGCCTCCGGGGGGCTGGCACTGAAGCTTTCTTT. This translates into CASSRLRGAGTEAFF.

The chain carries TRBV30 and TRBJ2-1; D is uncertain. Germline values: CDR1 GTSNPN, CDR2 SVGIG (reference sequence). The V end lost 3 bases, the J end lost 8 bases, and 17 bases lay between the germline ends. CDR3 length equals 14 residues. The CDR3 spells CAWSKALLEDEQFF. The CDR3 DNA follows: TGTGCCTGGAGCAAAGCCCTCTTAGAGGATGAGCAGTTCTTC.

The chain combines TRBV5-6 with TRBJ1-2; maybe TRBD1 (5 bases). Deletions cut 0 bases from V and 3 bases from J, with 12 bases between. CDR3 length: 15 residues. The V gene's germline CDR1 is SGHDT and CDR2 YYEEEE. Here the CDR3 reads CASSLVGGGDYGYTF. The CDR3 DNA reads TGTGCCAGCAGCTTGGTCGGCGGGGGAGACTATGGCTACACCTTC.

The chain carries TRBV28 and TRBJ1-1; 10 nucleotides align to TRBD1. V shed 5 bases, J shed 7 bases, and the junction held 7 bases outside the gene matches. This CDR3 region has 14 residues. Germline CDR1 MDHEN, CDR2 SYDVKM. The CDR3 sequence is CASSIGQGVVEAFF. CDR3 bases: TGTGCCAGCAGTATAGGACAGGGGGTTGTTGAAGCTTTCTTT. Using reference TRBV28 and TRBJ1-1 for the parts outside the CDR3, the full variable domain is DVKVTQSSRYLVKRTGEKVFLECVQDMDHENMFWYRQDPGLGLRLIYFSYDVKMKEKGDIPEGYSVSREKKERFSLILESASTNQTSMYLCASSIGQGVVEAFFGQGTRLTVV.

The chain employs TRBV4-1 and TRBJ2-7; 9 bases align to TRBD1. CDR3 size: 14 residues. V gave up 5 bases and J gave up 1 base; unmatched junction bases: 3. Per germline, CDR1 MGHRA and CDR2 YSYEKL. This CDR3 is CASSRDRVSYEQYF. The CDR3 DNA is TGCGCCAGCAGCAGGGACAGGGTATCCTACGAGCAGTACTTC.

The chain couples TRBV2 to TRBJ1-6; D not resolved. V was clipped by 3 bases and J by 10 bases, with 16 bases between them. This CDR3 is built from 15 residues. Germline V gene sequence: CDR1 SNHLY, CDR2 FYNNEI. CDR3 in DNA: TGTGCCAGCAGTGACGACGTGCAGGTTCGGTCACCCCTCCACTTT. Translating gives CASSDDVQVRSPLHF.

The V and J genes are TRBV5-4 and TRBJ2-5, with 7 bases matching TRBD1. Germline assignment: CDR1 SGHNT and CDR2 YYREEE (reference sequence). The CDR3 spans 16 residues. Trimming took 3 bases from V and 6 from J; bases not matched to a gene: 14. This CDR3 is CASSSPGQGVLKTQYF. For the CDR3, the DNA is TGTGCCAGCAGCTCGCCGGGGCAGGGGGTTCTCAAGACCCAGTACTTC. Complete variable domain (other parts from reference TRBV5-4 and TRBJ2-5): ETGVTQSPTHLIKTRGQQVTLRCSSQSGHNTVSWYQQALGQGPQFIFQYYREEENGRGNFPPRFSGLQFPNYSSELNVNALELDDSALYLCASSSPGQGVLKTQYFGPGTRLLVL.

This chain links TRBV11-3 with TRBJ1-4; D is uncertain. Germline CDR1 and CDR2: SGHNT and YENEEA. The V end lost 7 bases, the J end lost 4 bases, and 22 bases lay between the germline ends. CDR3 length: 17 amino acids. CDR3 in DNA: TGTGCCAGCACCTGCTTGGGGAGTGGGAGGGATAATGAAAAACTGTTTTTT. Translating it yields CASTCLGSGRDNEKLFF.

The chain has TRBV30 and TRBJ1-1, with TRBD1 matching over 8 bases. The CDR3 totals 13 residues. The V and J ends lost 3 bases and 3 bases, in that order; junction bases with no gene match: 3. Germline CDR1 GTSNPN, CDR2 SVGIG (reference sequence). The CDR3 region is CAWRDRGHTEAFF. The CDR3 DNA follows: TGTGCCTGGAGAGACAGGGGCCACACTGAAGCTTTCTTT.

The V and J genes are TRBV10-3 and TRBJ1-4; TRBD1 matches at 7 bases. V was clipped by 5 bases and J by 8 bases; unmatched bases: 5. This CDR3 region has 13 residues. In germline, CDR1 is ENHRY, CDR2 SYGVKD. Here the CDR3 reads CAISPGGGEKLFF. The CDR3 DNA follows: TGTGCCATCAGTCCAGGGGGTGGGGAAAAACTGTTTTTT.